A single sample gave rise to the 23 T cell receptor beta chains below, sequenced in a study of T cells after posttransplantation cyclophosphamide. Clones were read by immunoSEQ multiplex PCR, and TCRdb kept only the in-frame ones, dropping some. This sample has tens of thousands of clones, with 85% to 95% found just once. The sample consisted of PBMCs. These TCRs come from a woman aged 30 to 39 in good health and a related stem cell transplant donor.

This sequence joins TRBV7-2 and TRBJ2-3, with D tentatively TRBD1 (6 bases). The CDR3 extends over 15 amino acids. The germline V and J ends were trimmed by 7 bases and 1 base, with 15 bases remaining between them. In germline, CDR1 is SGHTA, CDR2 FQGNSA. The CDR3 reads CASTAPRQGTDTQYF. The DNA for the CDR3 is TGTGCCAGCACCGCCCCTAGACAGGGCACAGATACGCAGTATTTT.

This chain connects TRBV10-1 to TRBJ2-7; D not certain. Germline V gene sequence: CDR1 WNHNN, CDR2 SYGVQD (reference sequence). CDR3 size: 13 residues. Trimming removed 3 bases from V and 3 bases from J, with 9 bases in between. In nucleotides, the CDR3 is TGCGCCAGCAGTGAAGGGCCCCTCTACGAGCAGTACTTC. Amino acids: CASSEGPLYEQYF.

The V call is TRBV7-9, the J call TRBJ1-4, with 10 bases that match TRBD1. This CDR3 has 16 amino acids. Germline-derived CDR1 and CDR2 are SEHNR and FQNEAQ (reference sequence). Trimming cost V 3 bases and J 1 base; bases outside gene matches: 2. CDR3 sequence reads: CASSFGQGGTNEKLFF. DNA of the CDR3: TGTGCCAGCAGCTTCGGACAGGGGGGAACTAATGAAAAACTGTTTTTT.

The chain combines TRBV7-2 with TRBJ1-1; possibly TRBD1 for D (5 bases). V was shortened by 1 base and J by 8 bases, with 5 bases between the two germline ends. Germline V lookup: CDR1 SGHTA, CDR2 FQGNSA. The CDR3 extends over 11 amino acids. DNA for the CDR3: TGTGCCAGCAGCTTAGGGACAGAAGCTTTCTTT. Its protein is CASSLGTEAFF.

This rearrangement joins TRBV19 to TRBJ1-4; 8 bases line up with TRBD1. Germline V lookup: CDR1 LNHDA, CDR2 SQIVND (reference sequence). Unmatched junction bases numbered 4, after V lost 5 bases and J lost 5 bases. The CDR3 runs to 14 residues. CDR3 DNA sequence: TGTGCCAGTAGTCGAAGACAGGGGAATGAAAAACTGTTTTTT. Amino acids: CASSRRQGNEKLFF. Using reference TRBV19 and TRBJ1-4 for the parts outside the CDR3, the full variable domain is DGGITQSPKYLFRKEGQNVTLSCEQNLNHDAMYWYRQDPGQGLRLIYYSQIVNDFQKGDIAEGYSVSREKKESFPLTVTSAQKNPTAFYLCASSRRQGNEKLFFGSGTQLSVL.

CDR3 in DNA: TGCGCCAGCAGCCCTCAGGGACAGATGAACACTGAAGCTTTCTTT. Residues: CASSPQGQMNTEAFF. The chain recombines TRBV4-3 with TRBJ1-1, with 7 bases that match TRBD1. V gave up 4 bases and J gave up 0 bases; unmatched junction bases: 5. CDR3 length: 15 amino acids. From germline, CDR1 is LGHNA and CDR2 YSLEER.

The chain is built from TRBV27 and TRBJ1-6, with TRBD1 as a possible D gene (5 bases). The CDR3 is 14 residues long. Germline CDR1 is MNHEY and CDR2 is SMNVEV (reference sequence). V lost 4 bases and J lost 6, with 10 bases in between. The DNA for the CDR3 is TGTGCCAGCAGTTCGGGACTGATTAATTCACCCCTCCACTTT. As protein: CASSSGLINSPLHF.

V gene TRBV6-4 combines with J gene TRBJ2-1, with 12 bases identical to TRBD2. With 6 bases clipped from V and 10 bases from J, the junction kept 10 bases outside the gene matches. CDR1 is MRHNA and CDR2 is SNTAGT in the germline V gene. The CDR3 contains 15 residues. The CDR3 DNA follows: TGTGCCAGCAGCCTACTAGCGGGGGGTGGAAGGGAGCAGTTCTTC. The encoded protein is CASSLLAGGGREQFF.

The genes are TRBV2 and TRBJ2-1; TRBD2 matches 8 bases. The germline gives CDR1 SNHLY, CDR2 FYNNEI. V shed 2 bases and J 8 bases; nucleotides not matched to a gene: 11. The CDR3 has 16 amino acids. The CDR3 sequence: CASSEPSSRGGDEQFF. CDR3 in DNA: TGTGCCAGCAGTGAACCGTCTAGTCGGGGGGGAGATGAGCAGTTCTTC.

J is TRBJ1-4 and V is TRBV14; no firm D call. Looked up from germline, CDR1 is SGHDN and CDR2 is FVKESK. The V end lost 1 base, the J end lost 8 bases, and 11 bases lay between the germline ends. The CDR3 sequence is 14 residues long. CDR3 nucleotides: TGTGCCAGCAGCCAAGGGGCGAGGAGCGAAAAACTGTTTTTT. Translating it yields CASSQGARSEKLFF.

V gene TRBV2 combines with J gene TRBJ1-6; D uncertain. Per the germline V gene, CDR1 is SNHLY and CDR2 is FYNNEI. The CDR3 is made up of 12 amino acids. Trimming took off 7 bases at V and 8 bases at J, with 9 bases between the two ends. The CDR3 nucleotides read TGTGCCAGCAAGGCAGACTATTCACCCCTCCACTTT. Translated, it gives CASKADYSPLHF. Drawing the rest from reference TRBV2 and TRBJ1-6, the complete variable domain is EPEVTQTPSHQVTQMGQEVILRCVPISNHLYFYWYRQILGQKVEFLVSFYNNEISEKSEIFDDQFSVERPDGSNFTLKIRSTKLEDSAMYFCASKADYSPLHFGNGTRLTVT.

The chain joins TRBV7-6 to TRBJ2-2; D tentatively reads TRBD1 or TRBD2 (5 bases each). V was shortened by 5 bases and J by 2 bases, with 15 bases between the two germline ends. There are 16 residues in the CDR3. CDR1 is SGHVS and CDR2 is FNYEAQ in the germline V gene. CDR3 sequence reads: CASSREGAINTGELFF. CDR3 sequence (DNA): TGTGCCAGCAGCCGGGAAGGGGCCATTAACACCGGGGAGCTGTTTTTT.

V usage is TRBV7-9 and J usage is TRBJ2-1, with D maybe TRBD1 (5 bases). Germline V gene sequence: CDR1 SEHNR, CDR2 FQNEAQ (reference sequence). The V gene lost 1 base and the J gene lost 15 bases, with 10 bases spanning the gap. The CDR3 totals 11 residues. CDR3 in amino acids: CASSLVDKLFF. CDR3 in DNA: TGTGCCAGCAGCTTAGTGGACAAATTGTTCTTC.

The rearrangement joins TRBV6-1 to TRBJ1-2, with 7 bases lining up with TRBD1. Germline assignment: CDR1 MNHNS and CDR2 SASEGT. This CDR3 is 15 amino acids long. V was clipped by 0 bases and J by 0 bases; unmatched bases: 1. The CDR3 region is CASSEAQGTNYGYTF. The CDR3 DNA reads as TGTGCCAGCAGTGAAGCACAGGGGACTAACTATGGCTACACCTTC.

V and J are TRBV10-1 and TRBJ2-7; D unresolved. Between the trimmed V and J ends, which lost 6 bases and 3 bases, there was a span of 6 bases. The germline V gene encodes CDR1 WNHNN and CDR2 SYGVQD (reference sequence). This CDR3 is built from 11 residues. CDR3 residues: CASSIGYEQYF. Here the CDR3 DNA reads TGCGCCAGCAGCATTGGCTACGAGCAGTACTTC.

The CDR3 here is CASSVLGVPLHF. The CDR3 bases are TGTGCCAGCAGTGTATTAGGGGTCCCCCTCCACTTT. The chain couples TRBV2 to TRBJ1-6; possibly TRBD1 for D (5 bases). The CDR3 has 12 residues. V was cut by 4 bases and J by 13 bases, with 11 bases left in between. Germline assignment: CDR1 SNHLY and CDR2 FYNNEI. The whole variable domain, remainder taken from reference TRBV2 and TRBJ1-6, is EPEVTQTPSHQVTQMGQEVILRCVPISNHLYFYWYRQILGQKVEFLVSFYNNEISEKSEIFDDQFSVERPDGSNFTLKIRSTKLEDSAMYFCASSVLGVPLHFGNGTRLTVT.

CDR3 in DNA: TGTGCCAGCAGCGTAGGTCGAGAGCGGGGGGCACAGGGCTACACCTTC. Translation gives CASSVGRERGAQGYTF. The chain is built from TRBV9 and TRBJ1-2, with TRBD1 as a possible D gene (6 bases). Per the germline V gene, CDR1 is SGDLS and CDR2 is YYNGEE. The CDR3 consists of 16 residues. V was shortened by 0 bases and J by 8 bases, with 20 bases between the two germline ends.

CDR3 nucleotide sequence: TGTGCCAGCAGCTTCAGGAGCAACACCGGGGAGCTGTTTTTT. It encodes CASSFRSNTGELFF. The chain carries TRBV14 and TRBJ2-2, with D unresolved. The CDR3 totals 14 residues. CDR1 SGHDN and CDR2 FVKESK come from the germline V gene. V lost 5 bases, J lost 2 bases, and 9 bases lay in between.

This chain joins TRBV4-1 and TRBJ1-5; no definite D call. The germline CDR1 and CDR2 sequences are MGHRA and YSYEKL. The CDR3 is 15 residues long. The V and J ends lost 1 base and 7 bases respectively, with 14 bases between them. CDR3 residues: CASSQVQSSDQPQHF. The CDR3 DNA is TGCGCCAGCAGCCAAGTTCAAAGTTCGGACCAGCCCCAGCATTTT.

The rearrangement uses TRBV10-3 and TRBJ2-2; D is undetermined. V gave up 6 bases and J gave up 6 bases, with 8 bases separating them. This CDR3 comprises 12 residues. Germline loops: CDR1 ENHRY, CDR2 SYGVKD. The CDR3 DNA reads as TGTGCCATCAGCCCAGGCCCCGGGGAGCTGTTTTTT. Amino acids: CAISPGPGELFF.

In nucleotides, the CDR3 is TGTGCCAGCTCACCAGGGGCGAATGGCAATCAGCCCCAGCATTTT. Amino acid sequence: CASSPGANGNQPQHF. This chain joins TRBV18 and TRBJ1-5; a possible D gene is TRBD1 (5 bases). In germline, CDR1 is KGHSH, CDR2 LQKENI. The V end was cut by 2 bases, the J end by 2 bases, with 10 bases between. This CDR3 has 15 residues.

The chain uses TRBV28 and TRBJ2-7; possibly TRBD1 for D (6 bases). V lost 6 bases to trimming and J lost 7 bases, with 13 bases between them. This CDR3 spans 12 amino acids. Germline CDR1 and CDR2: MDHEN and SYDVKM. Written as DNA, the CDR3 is TGTGCCAGCAGGACAGGCCCCTTGGAGCAGTACTTC. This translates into CASRTGPLEQYF. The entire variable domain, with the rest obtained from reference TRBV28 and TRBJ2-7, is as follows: DVKVTQSSRYLVKRTGEKVFLECVQDMDHENMFWYRQDPGLGLRLIYFSYDVKMKEKGDIPEGYSVSREKKERFSLILESASTNQTSMYLCASRTGPLEQYFGPGTRLTVT.

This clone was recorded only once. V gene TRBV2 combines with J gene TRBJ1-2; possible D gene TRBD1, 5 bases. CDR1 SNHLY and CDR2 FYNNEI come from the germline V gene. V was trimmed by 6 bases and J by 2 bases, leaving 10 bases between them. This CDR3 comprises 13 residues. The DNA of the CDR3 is TGTGCCAGCAGGAAGCACAGGAACTATGGCTACACCTTC. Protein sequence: CASRKHRNYGYTF.